This entry lists 19 T cell receptor beta chains sequenced from one sample in a study of CD8+ T cells in alopecia areata. Extracted RNA was reverse transcribed into cDNA, the sequencing template. The table came from immunoSEQ multiplex PCR; TCRdb's copy has only in-frame clones and leaves some out. The table lists about 140,000 clones, approximately 60% of them singletons. The specimen was CD8+ T cells sorted from blood. The receptor source for this set is a human donor in good health.

The chain couples TRBV7-9 to TRBJ2-7; TRBD1 is a possible D gene (6 bases). V was pared by 5 bases and J by 3 bases, with 20 bases between. The CDR3 runs to 16 residues. Looked up from germline, CDR1 is SEHNR and CDR2 is FQNEAQ (reference sequence). The CDR3 spells CASSPGQSTDHYEQYF. DNA for the CDR3: TGTGCCAGCAGCCCCGGACAGTCGACGGATCACTACGAGCAGTACTTC.

Comment on this clone: This may be a read error: a much more frequent sequence differs by one nucleotide. The chain is built from TRBV28 and TRBJ2-7; D unresolved. The CDR3 covers 13 residues. V lost 2 bases to trimming and J lost 0 bases, with 5 bases between them. CDR1 and CDR2 (germline): MDHEN, SYDVKM. CDR3 DNA: TGTGCCAGCAGTTTAGACGGCTCCTACGAGCAGTACTTC. It codes for CASSLDGSYEQYF.

This chain links TRBV9 with TRBJ2-6; a weak D match, TRBD2 (6 bases). Between the trimmed V and J ends, which lost 2 bases and 2 bases, there was a span of 17 bases. The germline gives CDR1 SGDLS, CDR2 YYNGEE. There are 18 residues in the CDR3. The CDR3 DNA follows: TGTGCCAGCAGCGTGGCATTCCTATCGGGGGCTGGGGCCAACGTCCTGACTTTC. Protein product: CASSVAFLSGAGANVLTF.

The V call is TRBV6-6, the J call TRBJ1-2; 7 bases line up with TRBD1. The J segment lost 8 bases and the V segment lost 1 base, leaving 7 bases of the junction unmatched. The CDR3 covers 14 residues. From germline, CDR1 is MNHNY and CDR2 SVGAGI (reference sequence). The CDR3 DNA follows: TGTGCCAGCAGTTACTATGCCGACAGGGTCGGCTACACCTTC. It is translated as CASSYYADRVGYTF.

The V gene is TRBV5-4, the J gene TRBJ2-3; weak D call: TRBD1 (6 bases). The CDR3 spans 16 residues. CDR1 is SGHNT, CDR2 YYREEE, per germline (reference sequence). With 0 bases removed from V and 3 bases from J, the gap between germline ends came to 14 bases. The chain's CDR3 is CASSLEGRGRTDTQYF. CDR3 coding DNA: TGTGCCAGCAGCTTGGAGGGCAGGGGCCGGACAGATACGCAGTATTTT.

This rearrangement joins TRBV30 to TRBJ2-6, with D unclear. Germline V gives CDR1 GTSNPN, CDR2 SVGIG (reference sequence). Trimming shortened V by 1 base and J by 0 bases, and 4 bases separated the two germline ends. The CDR3 is 14 amino acids. This chain's CDR3 is CAWSEGSGANVLTF. CDR3 coding DNA: TGTGCCTGGAGTGAAGGCTCTGGGGCCAACGTCCTGACTTTC. The variable domain in full, completed from reference TRBV30 and TRBJ2-6, reads SQTIHQWPATLVQPVGSPLSLECTVEGTSNPNLYWYRQAAGRGLQLLFYSVGIGQISSEVPQNLSASRPQDRQFILSSKKLLLSDSGFYLCAWSEGSGANVLTFGAGSRLTVL.

This clone was seen a handful of times. This rearrangement joins TRBV2 to TRBJ2-3; 8 bases are a match to TRBD2. The CDR3 sequence is 16 residues long. Germline CDR1 and CDR2: SNHLY and FYNNEI. Losses at the gene ends were 4 bases for V and 2 bases for J; bases not matched to a gene: 8. The CDR3 is CASSGVGGRNTDTQYF. The CDR3 DNA reads as TGTGCCAGCAGTGGGGTCGGCGGGAGGAACACAGATACGCAGTATTTT.

This clone has only one observation. The V call is TRBV9, the J call TRBJ1-1; TRBD1 matches at 7 bases. CDR3 length: 15 residues. J was trimmed by 0 bases and V by 3 bases; bases with no gene match: 5. Germline CDR1 is SGDLS and CDR2 is YYNGEE. Written as DNA, the CDR3 is TGTGCCAGCAGCGGACAGGGCGCGATGAACACTGAAGCTTTCTTT. This codes for CASSGQGAMNTEAFF.

The rearrangement links TRBV19 to TRBJ1-1; maybe TRBD1 (5 bases). The CDR3 is 16 residues long. The germline CDR1 and CDR2 sequences are LNHDA and SQIVND (reference sequence). V was clipped by 6 bases and J by 2 bases, with 19 bases between them. CDR3 residues: CASSQEAPQANTEAFF. In nucleotides, the CDR3 is TGTGCCAGTAGCCAGGAGGCCCCACAGGCTAACACTGAAGCTTTCTTT.

This chain joins TRBV29-1 and TRBJ2-7, with D tentatively TRBD2 (5 bases). Per the germline V gene, CDR1 is SQVTM and CDR2 is ANQGSEA. The CDR3 sequence is 12 residues long. Trimming cost V 7 bases and J 2 bases, with 12 bases left between them. The CDR3, as DNA: TGCAGCGCGAGGGAGCAACCCTACGAGCAGTACTTC. Translation gives CSAREQPYEQYF.

This CDR3 reads CAITSGRARPLDTQYF. CDR3 nucleotide sequence: TGTGCCATTACTAGCGGGAGGGCCCGTCCGTTGGATACGCAGTATTTT. V and J are TRBV2 and TRBJ2-3, with 13 bases that match TRBD2. V dropped 10 bases and J dropped 6; count of bases not matched to a gene: 13. Germline V gives CDR1 SNHLY, CDR2 FYNNEI. CDR3 length: 16 residues.

This clone occurred a few times. The J gene is TRBJ2-7, the V gene TRBV11-1, with D unresolved. The V gene's germline CDR1 is SGHAT and CDR2 FQDESV (reference sequence). This CDR3 spans 12 amino acids. V lost 5 bases and J lost 0, with 5 bases in between. This chain's CDR3 is CASSPSSYEQYF. As DNA, the CDR3 is TGTGCCAGCAGCCCGAGCTCCTACGAGCAGTACTTC. The full variable domain, in which reference TRBV11-1 and TRBJ2-7 provide the parts outside the CDR3, is EAEVAQSPRYKITEKSQAVAFWCDPISGHATLYWYRQILGQGPELLVQFQDESVVDDSQLPKDRFSAERLKGVDSTLKIQPAELGDSAMYLCASSPSSYEQYFGPGTRLTVT.

This clone showed up just a few times. V and J are TRBV5-1 and TRBJ2-7; perhaps TRBD2 as D (5 bases). The germline V and J ends were trimmed by 4 bases and 5 bases, with 16 bases remaining between them. Germline CDR1 SGHRS, CDR2 YFSETQ. The CDR3 has 14 amino acids. The CDR3 loop is CASSRIGEKNEQYF. Written as DNA, the CDR3 is TGCGCCAGCAGCCGGATCGGGGAAAAAAACGAGCAGTACTTC.

The chain is built from TRBV29-1 and TRBJ1-2; D may be TRBD1 (5 bases). Germline CDR1 reads SQVTM; CDR2 reads ANQGSEA. V shed 6 bases and J shed 7 bases, with 24 bases lying between them. The CDR3 sequence is 15 residues long. The CDR3 protein is CSVLRDSNYLGGYTF. CDR3 bases: TGCAGCGTGTTAAGAGACAGCAACTACTTGGGTGGCTACACCTTC.

This clone came up once. This sequence joins TRBV9 and TRBJ2-7; D could derive from TRBD1 or TRBD2 (6 bases each). The CDR3 totals 14 residues. The V end lost 0 bases, the J end lost 4 bases, and 11 bases lay between the germline ends. From germline, CDR1 is SGDLS and CDR2 YYNGEE. The CDR3 DNA sequence: TGTGCCAGCAGCGTAGACTGGGGGGCTTACGAGCAGTACTTC. This sequence encodes CASSVDWGAYEQYF.

V and J are TRBV2 and TRBJ2-4; D may be TRBD1 or TRBD2 (6 bases each). CDR1 is SNHLY, CDR2 FYNNEI, per germline. This CDR3 comprises 12 residues. Trimming removed 7 bases from V and 16 bases from J, with 20 bases in between. The CDR3 sequence: CASKSGGAGPYF. CDR3 nucleotide sequence: TGTGCCAGCAAATCCGGGGGCGCAGGGCCTTACTTC.

V and J are TRBV7-9 and TRBJ2-5; perhaps TRBD1 as D (6 bases). V was cut by 11 bases and J by 0 bases, with 10 bases left in between. The CDR3 has 12 residues. Germline CDR1 and CDR2: SEHNR and FQNEAQ (reference sequence). CDR3 residues: CASQGHQETQYF. As DNA, the CDR3 is TGTGCCTCCCAGGGGCACCAAGAGACCCAGTACTTC.

For this clone: One end of the junction is discordant with germline, which a read error may explain. The rearrangement joins TRBV7-9 to TRBJ2-3, with TRBD2 matching over 12 bases. The CDR3 runs to 17 residues. Germline CDR1 reads SEHNR; CDR2 reads FQNEAQ (reference sequence). The CDR3 DNA is TGTGCCAGCAGCTATACCTCGACTAGCGGGAGTTCAGACACGCAGTATTTT. This codes for CASSYTSTSGSSDTQYF.

This clone showed up just once. The chain recombines TRBV4-2 with TRBJ2-2, with TRBD2 matching over 8 bases. Germline V gene data show CDR1 as LGHNA and CDR2 as YNFKEQ. Trimming at V came to 0 bases and at J to 3 bases, leaving 3 bases not matched to a gene. The CDR3 runs to 16 residues. As DNA, the CDR3 is TGTGCCAGCAGCCAAGAGAGCGGGAGCCACACCGGGGAGCTGTTTTTT. Encoded protein: CASSQESGSHTGELFF.